The source of this T cell receptor beta chain is a study of neurological immune-mediated disorders. Whole-study results and caveats: Across subjects, expanded clones had no CDR3 amino acid sequences in common, pointing to private repertoires in all groups. TCR clonal expansion peaked in HTLV-1-associated myelopathy patients and was lowest in multiple sclerosis patients.

Template-switch 5'RACE cDNA synthesis added a 10-nucleotide unique molecular identifier. Each sequencing run yielded over 170 million TCR-beta sequences from 15-18 subjects. Via MiXCR, TCRdb re-called the 5' RACE reads, giving one row per CDR3 protein. Among tens of thousands of distinct CDR3 sequences listed, roughly 7.3% were seen once. V was shortened by 2 bases and J by 0 bases, with 7 bases between the two germline ends. Germline V gene data show CDR1 as SQVTM and CDR2 as ANQGSEA. This CDR3 is built from 13 residues. This clonotype has a count of ten or more. The target antigen is unknown. The V gene is TRBV29-1, the J gene TRBJ1-1; the D is unclear. The clonotype originates from a woman aged 40 to 50 in good health. Sequences were obtained from PBMCs. The CDR3 region has the DNA TGCAGCGTTGAACGGCGTTTGAACACTGAAGCTTTCTTT. As protein: CSVERRLNTEAFF.